This T cell receptor beta chain was sequenced during a study of cytomegalovirus exposure and HLA in healthy donors. General study results and limits: As confirmed in vitro, a few CMV-associated chains were specific for CMV antigens. The study carried out a later analysis of TCR beta sequences. It associated 15,000 to 20,000 of them with specific HLA alleles at a false discovery rate of 0.05. Most TCR sequences were uncommon, yet certain public TCRs appeared in many donors.

PCR used 60 Vbeta primers and 13 Jbeta primers. TCRdb's copy holds only in-frame clones and misses some; the assay was immunoSEQ multiplex PCR. The sample lists some 150,000 clones, 65% to 85% occurring once. Points on this clone: The antigen is undetermined.

As for the donors, each was a healthy bone marrow donor. The CDR3 extends over 14 amino acids. The germline V and J ends were trimmed by 2 bases and 8 bases, with 12 bases remaining between them. Germline lookup yields CDR1 MNHEY and CDR2 SMNVEV (reference sequence). The rearrangement joins TRBV27 to TRBJ1-4; D ambiguous. The clonotype was recovered from a woman aged 40 to 49 in good health and CMV-seropositive. The sample was PBMCs. CDR3 loop: CASSLLLPGEKLFF. The DNA of the CDR3 is TGTGCCAGCAGTTTACTGTTACCCGGGGAAAAACTGTTTTTT.